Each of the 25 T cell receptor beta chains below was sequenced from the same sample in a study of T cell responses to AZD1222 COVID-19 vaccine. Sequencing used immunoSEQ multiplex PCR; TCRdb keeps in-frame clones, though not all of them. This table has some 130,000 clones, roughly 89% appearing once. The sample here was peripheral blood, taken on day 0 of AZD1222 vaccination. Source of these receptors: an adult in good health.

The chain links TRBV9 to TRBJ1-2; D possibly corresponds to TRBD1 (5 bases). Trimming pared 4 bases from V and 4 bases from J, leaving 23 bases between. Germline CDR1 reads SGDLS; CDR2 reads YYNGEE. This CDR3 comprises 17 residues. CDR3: CASSPRARGTSSYGYTF. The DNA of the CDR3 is TGTGCCAGCAGCCCCCGAGCGCGAGGGACTTCTAGCTATGGCTACACCTTC.

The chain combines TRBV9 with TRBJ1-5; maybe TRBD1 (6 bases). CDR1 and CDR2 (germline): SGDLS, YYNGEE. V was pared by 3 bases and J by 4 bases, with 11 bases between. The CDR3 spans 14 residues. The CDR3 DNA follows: TGTGCCAGCAGCGAGGGGACACGGAATCAGCCCCAGCATTTT. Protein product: CASSEGTRNQPQHF.

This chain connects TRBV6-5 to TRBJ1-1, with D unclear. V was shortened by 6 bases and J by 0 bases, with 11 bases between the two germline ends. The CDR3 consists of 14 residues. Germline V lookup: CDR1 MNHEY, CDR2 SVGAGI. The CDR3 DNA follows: TGTGCCAGCAGAGAGACACACATGAACACTGAAGCTTTCTTT. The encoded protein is CASRETHMNTEAFF.

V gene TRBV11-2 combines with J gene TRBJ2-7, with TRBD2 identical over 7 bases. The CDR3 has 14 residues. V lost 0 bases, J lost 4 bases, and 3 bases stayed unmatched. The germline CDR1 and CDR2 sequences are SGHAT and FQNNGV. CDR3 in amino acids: CASSLELGGYEQYF. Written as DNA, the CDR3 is TGTGCCAGCAGCTTAGAATTGGGAGGGTACGAGCAGTACTTC.

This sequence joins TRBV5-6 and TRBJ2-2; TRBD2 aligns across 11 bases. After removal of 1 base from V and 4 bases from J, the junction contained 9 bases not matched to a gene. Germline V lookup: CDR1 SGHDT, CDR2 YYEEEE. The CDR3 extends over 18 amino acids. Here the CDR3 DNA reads TGTGCCAGCAGCTTGTTCGGGACTAGCGGATTTTTCACCGGGGAGCTGTTTTTT. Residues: CASSLFGTSGFFTGELFF.

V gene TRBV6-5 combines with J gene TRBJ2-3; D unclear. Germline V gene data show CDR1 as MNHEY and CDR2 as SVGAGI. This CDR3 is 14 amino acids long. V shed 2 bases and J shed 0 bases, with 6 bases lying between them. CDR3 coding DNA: TGTGCCAGCAGTTACACAATTAGCACAGATACGCAGTATTTT. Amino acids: CASSYTISTDTQYF.

The CDR3 bases are TGTGCCAGCATTGGGACAGCTCGCGGGATTTCCTCGAACACTGAAGCTTTCTTT. Translated: CASIGTARGISSNTEAFF. The J gene is TRBJ1-1, the V gene TRBV27; 7 bases are shared with TRBD1. Germline-derived CDR1 and CDR2 are MNHEY and SMNVEV (reference sequence). The CDR3 spans 18 residues. V gave up 7 bases and J gave up 1 base; unmatched junction bases: 18.

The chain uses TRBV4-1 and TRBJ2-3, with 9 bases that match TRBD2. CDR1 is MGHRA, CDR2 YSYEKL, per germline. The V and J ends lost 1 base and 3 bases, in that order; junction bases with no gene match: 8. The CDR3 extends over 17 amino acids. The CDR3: CASSQGGGASLTDTQYF. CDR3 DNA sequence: TGCGCCAGCAGCCAAGGCGGGGGGGCTTCTTTAACAGATACGCAGTATTTT.

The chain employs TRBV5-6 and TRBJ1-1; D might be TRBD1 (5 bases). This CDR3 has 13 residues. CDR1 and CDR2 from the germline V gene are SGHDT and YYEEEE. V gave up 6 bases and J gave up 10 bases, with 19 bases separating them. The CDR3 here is CASNGRDPRGAFF. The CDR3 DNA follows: TGTGCCAGCAACGGGCGGGACCCCCGGGGAGCTTTCTTT.

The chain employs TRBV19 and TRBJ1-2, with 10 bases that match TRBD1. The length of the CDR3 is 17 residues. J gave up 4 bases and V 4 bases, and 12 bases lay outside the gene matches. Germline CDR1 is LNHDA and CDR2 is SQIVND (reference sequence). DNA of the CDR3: TGTGCCAGTAGTACACCCTACGACAGGGGGCTTTCCTATGGCTACACCTTC. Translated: CASSTPYDRGLSYGYTF.

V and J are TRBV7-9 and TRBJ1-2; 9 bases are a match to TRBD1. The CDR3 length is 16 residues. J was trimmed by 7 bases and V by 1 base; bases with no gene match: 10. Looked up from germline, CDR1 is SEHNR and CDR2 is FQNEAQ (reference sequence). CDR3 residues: CASSLGNTGGPSGYTF. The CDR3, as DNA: TGTGCCAGCAGCTTAGGGAATACAGGGGGCCCGAGTGGCTACACCTTC.

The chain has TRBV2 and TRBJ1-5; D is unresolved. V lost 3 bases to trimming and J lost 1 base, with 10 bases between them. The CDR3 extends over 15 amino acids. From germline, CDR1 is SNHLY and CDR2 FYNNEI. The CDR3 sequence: CASSERRSSNQPQHF. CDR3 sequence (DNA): TGTGCCAGCAGTGAGCGCAGATCGAGCAATCAGCCCCAGCATTTT.

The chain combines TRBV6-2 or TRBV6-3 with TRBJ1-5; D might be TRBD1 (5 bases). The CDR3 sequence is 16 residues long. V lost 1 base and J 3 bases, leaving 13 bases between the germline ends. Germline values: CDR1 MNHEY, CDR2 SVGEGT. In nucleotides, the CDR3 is TGTGCCAGCAGTTACTGGGACCCGGGTAACAATCAGCCCCAGCATTTT. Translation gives CASSYWDPGNNQPQHF.

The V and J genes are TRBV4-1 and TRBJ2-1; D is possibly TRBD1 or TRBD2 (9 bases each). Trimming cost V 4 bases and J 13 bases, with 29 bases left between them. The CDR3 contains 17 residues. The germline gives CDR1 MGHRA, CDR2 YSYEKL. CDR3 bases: TGCGCCAGCAGCCGAACAGGGGGCCACCCCAAACTAGCGGGCCAGTTCTTC. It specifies CASSRTGGHPKLAGQFF.

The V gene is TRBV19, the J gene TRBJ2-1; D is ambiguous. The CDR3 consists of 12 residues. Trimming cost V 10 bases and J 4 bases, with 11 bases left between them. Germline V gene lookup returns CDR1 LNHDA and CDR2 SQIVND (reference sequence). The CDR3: CATRTAYNEQFF. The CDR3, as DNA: TGTGCCACTAGGACGGCTTACAATGAGCAGTTCTTC.

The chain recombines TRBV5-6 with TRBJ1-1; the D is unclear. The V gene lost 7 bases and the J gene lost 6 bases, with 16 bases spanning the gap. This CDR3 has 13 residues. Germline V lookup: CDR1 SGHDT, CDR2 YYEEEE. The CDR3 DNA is TGTGCCAGCTTGTTCCGACCTGCCCCTGAAGCTTTCTTT. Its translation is CASLFRPAPEAFF.

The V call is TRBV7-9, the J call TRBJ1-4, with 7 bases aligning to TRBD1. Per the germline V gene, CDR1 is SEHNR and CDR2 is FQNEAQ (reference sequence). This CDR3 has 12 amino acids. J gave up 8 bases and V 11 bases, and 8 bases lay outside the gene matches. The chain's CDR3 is CALDRAGEKLFF. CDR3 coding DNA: TGTGCCCTTGACAGGGCTGGGGAAAAACTGTTTTTT.

This chain's CDR3 is CASSFQEGVKDLNTEAFF. The CDR3 coding sequence is TGTGCCAGCAGTTTTCAAGAAGGGGTTAAAGACTTGAACACTGAAGCTTTCTTT. This sequence joins TRBV7-8 and TRBJ1-1, with D possibly TRBD1 on 5 matching bases. This CDR3 contains 18 residues. Trimming shortened V by 6 bases and J by 0 bases, and 23 bases separated the two germline ends. Per the germline V gene, CDR1 is SGHVS and CDR2 is FQNEAQ.

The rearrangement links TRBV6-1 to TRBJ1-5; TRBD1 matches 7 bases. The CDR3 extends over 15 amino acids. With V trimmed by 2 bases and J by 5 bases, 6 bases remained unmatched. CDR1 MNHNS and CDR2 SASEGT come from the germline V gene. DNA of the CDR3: TGTGCCAGCAGTGAATGGTCAGGGGGGGATCAGCCCCAGCATTTT. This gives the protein CASSEWSGGDQPQHF.

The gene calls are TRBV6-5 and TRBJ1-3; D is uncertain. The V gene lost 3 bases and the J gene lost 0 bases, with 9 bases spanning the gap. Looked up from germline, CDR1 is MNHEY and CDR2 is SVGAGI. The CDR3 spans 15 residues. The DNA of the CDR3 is TGTGCCAGCAGTTATGACGCCTACTCTGGAAACACCATATATTTT. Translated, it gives CASSYDAYSGNTIYF.

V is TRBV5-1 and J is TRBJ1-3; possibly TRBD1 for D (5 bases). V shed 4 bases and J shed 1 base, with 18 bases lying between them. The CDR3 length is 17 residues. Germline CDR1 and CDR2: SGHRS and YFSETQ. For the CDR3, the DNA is TGCGCCAGCAGCCCGGGACCTCACCGCGGGTCTGGAAACACCATATATTTT. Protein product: CASSPGPHRGSGNTIYF.

The CDR3 nucleotides read TGTGCCAGCTCACGGGGACAGGGTTCAGCTGAAGCTTTCTTT. This encodes CASSRGQGSAEAFF. The chain employs TRBV18 and TRBJ1-1; 9 bases are a match to TRBD1. This CDR3 is built from 14 residues. The trim removed 4 bases at V and 6 bases at J, leaving 6 bases unmatched. Looked up from germline, CDR1 is KGHSH and CDR2 is LQKENI.

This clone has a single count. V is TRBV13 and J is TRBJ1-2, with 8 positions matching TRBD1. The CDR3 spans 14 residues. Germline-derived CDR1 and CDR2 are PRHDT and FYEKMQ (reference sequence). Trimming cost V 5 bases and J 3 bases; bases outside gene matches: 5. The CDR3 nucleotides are TGTGCCAGCAGCCAAGGGACAGGAGACTATGGCTACACCTTC. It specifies CASSQGTGDYGYTF.

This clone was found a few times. CDR3 residues: CASSVDRGKQYF. The CDR3 DNA is TGTGCCAGCAGCGTTGACCGGGGGAAACAGTACTTC. The chain joins TRBV5-6 to TRBJ2-7; a possible D gene is TRBD2 (6 bases). Germline V lookup: CDR1 SGHDT, CDR2 YYEEEE. The CDR3 contains 12 residues. V was shortened by 4 bases and J by 10 bases, with 15 bases between the two germline ends.

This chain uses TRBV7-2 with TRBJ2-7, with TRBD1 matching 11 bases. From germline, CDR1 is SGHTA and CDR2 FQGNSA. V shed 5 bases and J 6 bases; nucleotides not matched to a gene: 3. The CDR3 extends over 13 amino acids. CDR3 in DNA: TGTGCCAGCAGCCCGGACAGGGGGCGCGAGCAGTACTTC. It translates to CASSPDRGREQYF.